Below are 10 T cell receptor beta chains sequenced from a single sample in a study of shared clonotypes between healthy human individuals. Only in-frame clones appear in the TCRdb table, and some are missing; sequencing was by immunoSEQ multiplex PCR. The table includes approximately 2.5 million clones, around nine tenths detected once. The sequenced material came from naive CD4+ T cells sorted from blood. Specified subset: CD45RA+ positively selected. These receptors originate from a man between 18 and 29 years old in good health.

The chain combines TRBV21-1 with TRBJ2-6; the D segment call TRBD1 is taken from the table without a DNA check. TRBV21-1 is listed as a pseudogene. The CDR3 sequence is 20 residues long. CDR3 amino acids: CASSKARRDRGPPGANVLTF. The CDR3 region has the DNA TGTGCCAGCAGCAAAGCGAGGCGAGACAGGGGGCCCCCTGGGGCCAACGTCCTGACTTTC.

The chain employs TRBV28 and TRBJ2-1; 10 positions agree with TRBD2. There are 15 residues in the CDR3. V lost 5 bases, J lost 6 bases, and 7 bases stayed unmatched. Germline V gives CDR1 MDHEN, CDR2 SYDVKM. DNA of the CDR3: TGTGCCAGCAGTCCCCCACTAGCGGGGTCCAATGAGCAGTTCTTC. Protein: CASSPPLAGSNEQFF.

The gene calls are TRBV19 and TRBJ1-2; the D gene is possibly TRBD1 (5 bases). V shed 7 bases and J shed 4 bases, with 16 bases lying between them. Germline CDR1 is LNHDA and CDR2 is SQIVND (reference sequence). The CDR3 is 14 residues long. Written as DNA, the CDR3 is TGTGCCAGTACCCAGGGAACCTTTCCCTATGGCTACACCTTC. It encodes CASTQGTFPYGYTF.

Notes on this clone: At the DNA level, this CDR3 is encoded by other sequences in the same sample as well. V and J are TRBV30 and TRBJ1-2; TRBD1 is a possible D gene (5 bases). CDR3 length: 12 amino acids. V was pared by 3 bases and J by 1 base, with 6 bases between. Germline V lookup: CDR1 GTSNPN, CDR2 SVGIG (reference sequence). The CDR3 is CAWSQGNYGYTF. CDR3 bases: TGTGCCTGGAGCCAGGGTAACTATGGCTACACCTTC.

As DNA, the CDR3 is TGTGCCAGCAGCCGAGGAGCGACAGGGAGTTCATGGACGAGTGAGCAGTTCTTC. Encoded protein: CASSRGATGSSWTSEQFF. The chain combines TRBV11-2 with TRBJ2-1; 7 nucleotides line up with TRBD1. The CDR3 extends over 18 amino acids. Germline loops: CDR1 SGHAT, CDR2 FQNNGV. Losses at the gene ends were 5 bases for V and 9 bases for J; bases not matched to a gene: 22.

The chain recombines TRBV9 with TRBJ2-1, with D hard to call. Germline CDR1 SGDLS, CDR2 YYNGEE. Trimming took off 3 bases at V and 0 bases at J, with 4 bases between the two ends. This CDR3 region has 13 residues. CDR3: CASSARSYNEQFF. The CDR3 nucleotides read TGTGCCAGCAGCGCCCGCTCCTACAATGAGCAGTTCTTC. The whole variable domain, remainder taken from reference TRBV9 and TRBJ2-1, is DSGVTQTPKHLITATGQRVTLRCSPRSGDLSVYWYQQSLDQGLQFLIQYYNGEERAKGNILERFSAQQFPDLHSELNLSSLELGDSALYFCASSARSYNEQFFGPGTRLTVL.

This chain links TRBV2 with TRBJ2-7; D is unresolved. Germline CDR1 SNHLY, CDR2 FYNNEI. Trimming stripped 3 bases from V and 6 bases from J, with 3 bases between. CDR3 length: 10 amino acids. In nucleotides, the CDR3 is TGTGCCAGCAGTGATGTCGAGCAGTACTTC. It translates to CASSDVEQYF.

The CDR3 reads CASGPWGTGANVLTF. The CDR3 DNA reads TGTGCCAGCGGACCTTGGGGGACAGGGGCCAACGTCCTGACTTTC. The gene calls are TRBV11-2 and TRBJ2-6; maybe TRBD1 (6 bases). Germline V gene lookup returns CDR1 SGHAT and CDR2 FQNNGV. This CDR3 is 15 amino acids long. V lost 8 bases and J lost 4, with 15 bases in between.

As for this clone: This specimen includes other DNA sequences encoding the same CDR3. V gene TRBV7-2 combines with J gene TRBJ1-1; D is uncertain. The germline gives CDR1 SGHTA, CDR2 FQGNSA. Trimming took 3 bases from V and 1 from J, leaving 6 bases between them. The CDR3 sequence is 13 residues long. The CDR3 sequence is CASSFRGNTEAFF. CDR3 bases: TGTGCCAGCAGCTTTCGAGGGAACACTGAAGCTTTCTTT.

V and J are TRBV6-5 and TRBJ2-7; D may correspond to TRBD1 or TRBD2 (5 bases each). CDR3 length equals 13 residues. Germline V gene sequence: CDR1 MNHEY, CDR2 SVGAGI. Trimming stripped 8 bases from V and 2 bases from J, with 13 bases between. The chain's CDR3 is CASSGDGPYEQYF. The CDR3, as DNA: TGTGCCAGCTCCGGGGACGGACCCTACGAGCAGTACTTC.